A selection of T cell receptor beta chains follows, all from one sample in a study of cytomegalovirus exposure and HLA in healthy donors. Only in-frame clones appear in the TCRdb table, and some are missing; sequencing was by immunoSEQ multiplex PCR. This table has almost 75,000 clones, 85% appearing once. Sequenced: PBMCs. These receptor sequences come from a man younger than 45 in good health and CMV-seronegative. Each CDR3 is given with its conserved first and last residue. The D gene is left open where the match is weak. Not all rows give a size; the values are once, few, many and, for expanded clones, a class.

CASSLSGTSEETQYF,TGTGCCAGCAGTTTGTCCGGGACTAGCGAAGAGACCCAGTACTTC,TRBV5-5,TRBJ2-5,.,15,TRBD2
CAIRTESGNTIYF,TGTGCCATCAGGACAGAGAGCGGAAACACCATATATTTT,TRBV10-3,TRBJ1-3,once,13,.
CASSPQDRETGELFF,TGTGCCAGCAGCCCCCAGGACAGGGAAACCGGGGAGCTGTTTTTT,TRBV9,TRBJ2-2,.,15,TRBD1
CASSNFGGFNEKLFF,TGTGCCAGCAGCAACTTCGGGGGGTTCAATGAAAAACTGTTTTTT,TRBV7-8,TRBJ1-4,.,15,.
CASAPVPQETQYF,TGTGCCAGCGCACCGGTGCCCCAAGAGACCCAGTACTTC,TRBV5-4,TRBJ2-5,.,13,.
CAWGDRNTQYF,TGTGCCTGGGGTGACAGAAATACGCAGTATTTT,TRBV30,TRBJ2-3,.,11,.
CASSQRTAQETQYF,TGTGCCAGCAGCCAAAGGACAGCCCAAGAGACCCAGTACTTC,TRBV14,TRBJ2-5,.,14,.
CASSSLQGSYNEQFF,TGTGCCAGCAGCTCACTACAGGGGTCCTACAATGAGCAGTTCTTC,TRBV5-4,TRBJ2-1,.,15,TRBD1
CASSLVPGEGGNEQFF,TGTGCCAGCAGCTTAGTTCCGGGGGAGGGCGGAAATGAGCAGTTCTTC,TRBV7-9,TRBJ2-1,.,16,TRBD2
CASSLSRDTQYF,TGTGCCAGCAGCTTGTCGAGGGATACGCAGTATTTT,TRBV5-5,TRBJ2-3,.,12,.
CASSIKNSNQPQHF,TGTGCCAGCAGCATCAAAAATAGCAATCAGCCCCAGCATTTT,TRBV7-8,TRBJ1-5,few,14,.
CASDSSYNEQFF,TGTGCCTCCGACTCTAGCTACAATGAGCAGTTCTTC,TRBV30,TRBJ2-1,.,12,.
CSVEDGVWETNTEAFF,TGCAGCGTTGAAGACGGGGTGTGGGAAACGAACACTGAAGCTTTCTTT,TRBV29-1,TRBJ1-1,.,16,.
CASSEDTVGNTIYF,TGTGCCAGCAGTGAAGACACAGTTGGAAACACCATATATTTT,TRBV25-1,TRBJ1-3,.,14,.
CASKEASGSTDTQYF,TGTGCCAGCAAGGAGGCTAGCGGCTCCACAGATACGCAGTATTTT,TRBV6-4,TRBJ2-3,.,15,TRBD2
CASSQGLGQGAETQYF,TGCGCCAGCAGCCAAGGGCTGGGACAGGGGGCAGAGACCCAGTACTTC,TRBV4-3,TRBJ2-5,once,16,TRBD1
CASSVGQGAGENEQFF,TGTGCCAGCAGCGTAGGGCAAGGGGCGGGAGAAAATGAGCAGTTCTTC,TRBV9,TRBJ2-1,.,16,TRBD2
CASSYDGSPTYEQYF,TGTGCCAGCAGTTACGACGGGTCCCCAACCTACGAGCAGTACTTC,TRBV6-5,TRBJ2-7,.,15,.
CASSRTGGSYEQYF,TGTGCCAGCTCACGGACAGGGGGCTCCTACGAGCAGTACTTC,TRBV18,TRBJ2-7,.,14,TRBD1
CASLGGYEQYF,TGTGCCAGCCTAGGGGGCTACGAGCAGTACTTC,TRBV28,TRBJ2-7,.,11,.
CAIRRTSGINEQFF,TGTGCCATCAGAAGGACTAGCGGGATAAATGAGCAGTTCTTC,TRBV10-3,TRBJ2-1,.,14,TRBD2
CASSLSSAYEQYF,TGTGCCAGCAGCTTAAGCTCGGCCTACGAGCAGTACTTC,TRBV7-9,TRBJ2-7,few,13,.
CASRAGQFLNTEAFF,TGTGCCAGCAGAGCAGGACAGTTCTTGAACACTGAAGCTTTCTTT,TRBV25-1,TRBJ1-1,once,15,.
CASSVTGVGETQYF,TGTGCCAGCAGCGTCACAGGGGTAGGAGAGACCCAGTACTTC,TRBV9,TRBJ2-5,.,14,TRBD1
CASSLGPGRASTEAFF,TGTGCCAGCAGCTTGGGGCCCGGCAGGGCCAGCACTGAAGCTTTCTTT,TRBV5-6,TRBJ1-1,.,16,.
CASSLRRERYNEQFF,TGTGCCAGCAGCTTGAGGCGGGAGCGGTACAATGAGCAGTTCTTC,TRBV5-4,TRBJ2-1,.,15,TRBD2
CASSVSGSPYNEQFF,TGTGCCAGCAGCGTTAGCGGGAGTCCCTACAATGAGCAGTTCTTC,TRBV9,TRBJ2-1,.,15,TRBD2
CASSQDQVVTVRSSGNTIYF,TGCGCCAGCAGCCAAGATCAGGTAGTGACAGTACGGAGCTCTGGAAACACCATATATTTT,TRBV4-3,TRBJ1-3,.,20,.
CASSFRGQGGGELFF,TGTGCCAGCAGCTTCCGCGGACAGGGTGGCGGGGAGCTGTTTTTT,TRBV7-3,TRBJ2-2,.,15,TRBD1
CASSLLQGNTEAFF,TGTGCCAGCTCACTTCTACAGGGGAACACTGAAGCTTTCTTT,TRBV18,TRBJ1-1,.,14,.
CASSRASGGRDGELFF,TGCGCCAGCAGCCGGGCTAGCGGGGGGCGGGACGGGGAGCTGTTTTTT,TRBV4-3,TRBJ2-2,.,16,TRBD2
CASSPSKGVSGANVLTF,TGTGCCAGCAGTCCCTCAAAAGGAGTATCGGGGGCCAACGTCCTGACTTTC,TRBV28,TRBJ2-6,.,17,.
CASIQFPGRKGDQPQHF,TGTGCCAGCATCCAATTTCCGGGGAGAAAGGGGGATCAGCCCCAGCATTTT,TRBV21-1,TRBJ1-5,.,17,.
CATSTDRVVYGYTF,TGTGCCACCAGCACCGACAGGGTAGTCTATGGCTACACCTTC,TRBV15,TRBJ1-2,once,14,TRBD1
CASSEPQQAASTDTQYF,TGTGCCAGCAGTGAACCCCAGCAGGCCGCTAGCACAGATACGCAGTATTTT,TRBV6-1,TRBJ2-3,.,17,.
CASSTLNTEAFF,TGTGCCAGCAGCACATTGAACACTGAAGCTTTCTTT,TRBV6-5,TRBJ1-1,.,12,.
CASSDSGTEPNTGELFF,TGTGCCAGCAGCGACTCCGGGACAGAGCCGAACACCGGGGAGCTGTTTTTT,TRBV9,TRBJ2-2,.,17,TRBD1
CASSVGGLQETQYF,TGTGCCAGCAGCGTAGGGGGCCTGCAAGAGACCCAGTACTTC,TRBV9,TRBJ2-5,.,14,.
CASSVVGGVNGYTF,TGTGCCAGCAGCGTAGTAGGGGGCGTTAACGGCTACACCTTC,TRBV9,TRBJ1-2,.,14,TRBD1
CASSPRLAVGRTDTQYF,TGTGCCAGCAGCCCCAGACTAGCGGTCGGAAGAACAGATACGCAGTATTTT,TRBV9,TRBJ2-3,.,17,TRBD2
CAISRLNAEQYF,TGTGCCATCAGCAGACTAAACGCCGAGCAGTACTTC,TRBV10-3,TRBJ2-7,.,12,.
CASSSSDRVAEAFF,TGTGCCAGCTCATCTAGCGACAGGGTCGCTGAAGCTTTCTTT,TRBV18,TRBJ1-1,.,14,TRBD1
CASSGQSNTGELFF,TGTGCCAGCTCGGGACAGTCGAACACCGGGGAGCTGTTTTTT,TRBV11-3,TRBJ2-2,.,14,TRBD1
CASGRLAGVKFF,TGTGCCAGCGGGAGACTAGCGGGAGTGAAGTTCTTC,TRBV2,TRBJ2-1,.,12,TRBD2
CASSRQGPNTEAFF,TGTGCCAGTAGCCGACAGGGGCCGAACACTGAAGCTTTCTTT,TRBV19,TRBJ1-1,.,14,TRBD1
CASSLMGDHYNEQFF,TGTGCCAGCAGTTTGATGGGAGATCACTACAATGAGCAGTTCTTC,TRBV28,TRBJ2-1,.,15,.
CASSLEGRGLDGYTF,TGCGCCAGCAGCTTGGAGGGTAGGGGGCTGGATGGCTACACCTTC,TRBV5-1,TRBJ1-2,.,15,TRBD1
CASSQGRDTEAFF,TGCGCCAGCAGCCAAGGCAGGGACACTGAAGCTTTCTTT,TRBV4-1,TRBJ1-1,.,13,.
CASRKGQGAQGCDEKLFF,TGTGCCAGCAGGAAAGGACAGGGGGCGCAGGGGTGCGATGAAAAACTGTTTTTT,TRBV21-1,TRBJ1-4,.,18,.
CASRDQGMGTDTQYF,TGCGCCAGCAGAGACCAGGGGATGGGAACAGATACGCAGTATTTT,TRBV5-1,TRBJ2-3,.,15,.
CASSLGEQSSYEQYF,TGTGCCAGCAGCTTAGGTGAACAGAGCTCCTACGAGCAGTACTTC,TRBV7-6,TRBJ2-7,.,15,.
CSVSGGDTEAFF,TGCAGCGTGTCCGGGGGGGACACTGAAGCTTTCTTT,TRBV29-1,TRBJ1-1,.,12,.
CSVRGVYQETQYF,TGCAGCGTTAGGGGTGTTTATCAAGAGACCCAGTACTTC,TRBV29-1,TRBJ2-5,.,13,.
CASTPVSSYNEQFF,TGTGCCAGCACTCCGGTTAGCTCCTACAATGAGCAGTTCTTC,TRBV11-1,TRBJ2-1,.,14,.